The 31 T cell receptor beta chains listed next were all sequenced from one sample in a study of OX40 agonist ivuxolimab in advanced cancers. Method: immunoSEQ multiplex PCR; TCRdb's copy keeps in-frame clones and lacks some. This table has roughly 82,000 clones, 70% to 90% appearing once. The sample was CD4+ or CD8+ T cells sorted from blood, taken in a trial of the OX40 agonist ivuxolimab. The origin of the receptors is an adult with an advanced solid tumor such as melanoma, head and neck, liver or kidney cancer.

V usage is TRBV6-5 and J usage is TRBJ2-1; D is ambiguous. The CDR3 has 15 amino acids. The V end lost 5 bases, the J end lost 2 bases, and 13 bases lay between the germline ends. CDR1 and CDR2 (germline): MNHEY, SVGAGI. CDR3 sequence (DNA): TGTGCCAGCAGTGGTAGCCTGGCCCCCTACAATGAGCAGTTCTTC. It codes for CASSGSLAPYNEQFF.

The chain is built from TRBV6-1 and TRBJ2-7; D might be TRBD2 (6 bases). V lost 6 bases, J lost 3 bases, and 9 bases lay in between. The CDR3 totals 12 residues. Per the germline V gene, CDR1 is MNHNS and CDR2 is SASEGT. The CDR3 reads CASSPGGYEQYF. For the CDR3, the DNA is TGTGCCAGCAGCCCCGGGGGCTACGAGCAGTACTTC.

This clone was seen more than once but under ten times. V gene TRBV9 combines with J gene TRBJ2-3, with D possibly TRBD1 on 6 matching bases. Between the trimmed V and J ends, which lost 5 bases and 6 bases, there was a span of 22 bases. In germline, CDR1 is SGDLS, CDR2 YYNGEE. The CDR3 contains 16 residues. The CDR3 DNA follows: TGTGCCAGCAGGGCTCCAGGGGATGCCCTCTCGGATACGCAGTATTTT. Its translation: CASRAPGDALSDTQYF.

This clone was detected only a few times. The rearrangement joins TRBV5-1 to TRBJ2-2; 9 bases line up with TRBD2. Germline values: CDR1 SGHRS, CDR2 YFSETQ. V lost 4 bases, J lost 6 bases, and 7 bases stayed unmatched. CDR3 length: 15 amino acids. This CDR3 is CASSMRTSVAGELFF. Written as DNA, the CDR3 is TGCGCCAGCAGCATGAGGACTAGCGTTGCCGGGGAGCTGTTTTTT.

The V gene is TRBV5-1, the J gene TRBJ1-5, with 8 bases that match TRBD1. Germline CDR1 and CDR2: SGHRS and YFSETQ. V dropped 2 bases and J dropped 8; count of bases not matched to a gene: 18. The CDR3 spans 18 residues. In DNA form, the CDR3 reads TGCGCCAGCAGCTTTTGTCGGCAGGGGGCCGATTGGGGTAAGCCCCAGCATTTT. It specifies CASSFCRQGADWGKPQHF.

The V and J genes are TRBV2 and TRBJ2-1, with a possible D match to TRBD1 (6 bases). V dropped 6 bases and J dropped 2 bases, with 11 bases sitting between them. The CDR3 contains 14 residues. Germline V gene sequence: CDR1 SNHLY, CDR2 FYNNEI. CDR3 in amino acids: CASSAGAPYNEQFF. CDR3 bases: TGTGCCAGCAGCGCAGGGGCCCCCTACAATGAGCAGTTCTTC.

V is TRBV4-2 and J is TRBJ1-6; D remains ambiguous. Germline CDR1 is LGHNA and CDR2 is YNFKEQ. The V end lost 0 bases, the J end lost 10 bases, and 13 bases lay between the germline ends. The CDR3 loop spans 15 amino acids. The CDR3 region has the DNA TGTGCCAGCAGCCAAGAAATCGCCTCGGGGTCACCCCTCCACTTT. This codes for CASSQEIASGSPLHF.

The chain uses TRBV9 and TRBJ1-2; D remains ambiguous. Per the germline V gene, CDR1 is SGDLS and CDR2 is YYNGEE. V was trimmed by 1 base and J by 5 bases, leaving 27 bases between them. The CDR3 has 19 residues. The CDR3 DNA reads as TGTGCCAGCAGCGTACATCCCCGAGAATATCGCCGTGATGGGTATGGCTACACCTTC. As protein: CASSVHPREYRRDGYGYTF. Full variable domain (rest looked up from reference TRBV9 and TRBJ1-2): DSGVTQTPKHLITATGQRVTLRCSPRSGDLSVYWYQQSLDQGLQFLIQYYNGEERAKGNILERFSAQQFPDLHSELNLSSLELGDSALYFCASSVHPREYRRDGYGYTFGSGTRLTVV.

The genes are TRBV5-8 and TRBJ2-3; 7 bases map to TRBD1. The germline V gene has CDR1 SGHTS and CDR2 YDEGEE. The CDR3 sequence is 16 residues long. Trimming took 4 bases from V and 2 from J; bases not matched to a gene: 10. This CDR3 is CASSAFLTGDTDTQYF. CDR3 coding DNA: TGTGCCAGCAGCGCCTTCCTCACAGGGGACACAGATACGCAGTATTTT.

This rearrangement joins TRBV6-5 to TRBJ2-6; unclear D gene. V lost 0 bases and J lost 4, with 10 bases in between. Germline loops: CDR1 MNHEY, CDR2 SVGAGI. CDR3 length equals 16 residues. The CDR3 loop reads CASSYSDPRGANVLTF. Written as DNA, the CDR3 is TGTGCCAGCAGTTACTCAGATCCCCGCGGGGCCAACGTCCTGACTTTC.

This clone was detected once. The chain has TRBV18 and TRBJ2-1, with D tentatively TRBD1 (5 bases). The CDR3 length is 15 residues. V lost 4 bases and J lost 3, with 13 bases in between. CDR1 is KGHSH and CDR2 is LQKENI in the germline V gene. The DNA for the CDR3 is TGTGCCAGCTCACTAGACAGTGACATCTACAATGAGCAGTTCTTC. This translates into CASSLDSDIYNEQFF.

The CDR3: CASSIRRGGLDTQYF. The CDR3 DNA follows: TGTGCCAGTAGTATACGGCGGGGGGGCCTGGATACGCAGTATTTT. The chain joins TRBV19 to TRBJ2-3, with TRBD2 matching 9 bases. Trimming at V came to 2 bases and at J to 6 bases, leaving 6 bases not matched to a gene. Germline lookup yields CDR1 LNHDA and CDR2 SQIVND (reference sequence). The CDR3 extends over 15 amino acids. The full variable domain, rest sourced from reference TRBV19 and TRBJ2-3, is DGGITQSPKYLFRKEGQNVTLSCEQNLNHDAMYWYRQDPGQGLRLIYYSQIVNDFQKGDIAEGYSVSREKKESFPLTVTSAQKNPTAFYLCASSIRRGGLDTQYFGPGTRLTVL.

This chain's CDR3 is CASSQARETQYF. CDR3 bases: TGTGCCAGCAGCCAAGCCCGGGAGACCCAGTACTTC. The rearrangement links TRBV14 to TRBJ2-5; no definite D call. V lost 1 base to trimming and J lost 5 bases, with 5 bases between them. CDR1 and CDR2 from the germline V gene are SGHDN and FVKESK. The CDR3 totals 12 residues. The whole variable domain, filled in from reference TRBV14 and TRBJ2-5, reads EAGVTQFPSHSVIEKGQTVTLRCDPISGHDNLYWYRRVMGKEIKFLLHFVKESKQDESGMPNNRFLAERTGGTYSTLKVQPAELEDSGVYFCASSQARETQYFGPGTRLLVL.

CDR3 residues: CASTIPKGYGYTF. CDR3 in DNA: TGTGCCAGCACCATCCCCAAAGGATATGGCTACACCTTC. The V gene is TRBV6-4, the J gene TRBJ1-2; D unresolved. The CDR3 runs to 13 residues. Trimming shortened V by 7 bases and J by 5 bases, and 14 bases separated the two germline ends. Germline V lookup: CDR1 MRHNA, CDR2 SNTAGT.

The chain is built from TRBV9 and TRBJ2-3; D perhaps matches TRBD1 (5 bases). The CDR3 is made up of 14 amino acids. Trimming removed 1 base at V and 2 bases at J, with 8 bases between. CDR1 is SGDLS, CDR2 YYNGEE, per germline. CDR3: CASSVQGYTDTQYF. The DNA of the CDR3 is TGTGCCAGCAGCGTACAGGGTTACACAGATACGCAGTATTTT.

The genes are TRBV5-6 and TRBJ2-3; possibly TRBD2 for D (7 bases). Germline values: CDR1 SGHDT, CDR2 YYEEEE. The CDR3 has 15 residues. V shed 1 base and J shed 5 bases, with 14 bases lying between them. CDR3 protein: CASSLIAGARDTQYF. CDR3 sequence (DNA): TGTGCCAGCAGCTTGATCGCGGGGGCGCGAGATACGCAGTATTTT.

The J gene is TRBJ1-2, the V gene TRBV29-1; D gene unclear. Germline CDR1 reads SQVTM; CDR2 reads ANQGSEA. The CDR3 contains 13 residues. Trimming left V 3 bases short and J 3 bases short, with 11 bases between. The CDR3 nucleotides are TGCAGCGTTGACCCCGCTACCGACTATGGCTACACCTTC. Its protein is CSVDPATDYGYTF.

The V and J genes are TRBV2 and TRBJ1-6; TRBD1 matches at 7 bases. CDR3 length equals 12 residues. The ends lost 11 bases at V and 8 bases at J; junction bases unmatched: 6. Germline-derived CDR1 and CDR2 are SNHLY and FYNNEI. Here the CDR3 reads CAVDREYSPLHF. Here the CDR3 DNA reads TGTGCCGTAGACAGGGAGTATTCACCCCTCCACTTT.

The chain employs TRBV10-3 and TRBJ1-2, with a possible D match to TRBD1 (5 bases). The CDR3 spans 12 residues. Per germline, CDR1 ENHRY and CDR2 SYGVKD. The V gene lost 4 bases and the J gene lost 9 bases, with 12 bases spanning the gap. The CDR3: CAISALGGSYTF. In nucleotides, the CDR3 is TGTGCCATCAGTGCCCTCGGGGGAAGCTACACCTTC.

The rearrangement links TRBV29-1 to TRBJ2-4; 11 positions match TRBD1. This CDR3 has 18 residues. Trimming at V came to 3 bases and at J to 0 bases, leaving 10 bases not matched to a gene. Germline V gene sequence: CDR1 SQVTM, CDR2 ANQGSEA. CDR3 protein: CSVDTGQGGPEAKNIQYF. The CDR3 region has the DNA TGCAGCGTTGATACGGGACAGGGGGGTCCAGAAGCCAAAAACATTCAGTACTTC.

The V and J genes are TRBV18 and TRBJ1-6; no firm D call. Trimming cost V 2 bases and J 6 bases, with 11 bases left between them. The CDR3 has 15 amino acids. Per the germline V gene, CDR1 is KGHSH and CDR2 is LQKENI. CDR3 coding DNA: TGTGCCAGCTCACCAGGACGGGTCGCTAATTCACCCCTCCACTTT. Residues: CASSPGRVANSPLHF. Filled out from reference TRBV18 and TRBJ1-6, the complete variable domain reads NAGVMQNPRHLVRRRGQEARLRCSPMKGHSHVYWYRQLPEEGLKFMVYLQKENIIDESGMPKERFSAEFPKEGPSILRIQQVVRGDSAAYFCASSPGRVANSPLHFGNGTRLTVT.

The chain recombines TRBV30 with TRBJ2-7; 8 positions match TRBD1. Germline V gene data show CDR1 as GTSNPN and CDR2 as SVGIG (reference sequence). The CDR3 totals 13 residues. J was trimmed by 11 bases and V by 2 bases; bases with no gene match: 11. The CDR3 bases are TGTGCCTGGAGTCCATCAGGGACAGGTCCCAAGTACTTC. It encodes CAWSPSGTGPKYF.

The chain combines TRBV9 with TRBJ2-4, with D possibly matching TRBD1 (6 bases). The length of the CDR3 is 13 residues. The germline gives CDR1 SGDLS, CDR2 YYNGEE. Trimming removed 3 bases at V and 7 bases at J, with 11 bases between. Here the CDR3 DNA reads TGTGCCAGCAGCGCTCAGGGGCGCAACATTCAGTACTTC. It encodes CASSAQGRNIQYF.

This rearrangement joins TRBV27 to TRBJ1-1; D ambiguous. Germline CDR1 MNHEY, CDR2 SMNVEV (reference sequence). The V end lost 5 bases, the J end lost 0 bases, and 10 bases lay between the germline ends. The CDR3 runs to 14 residues. The CDR3 is CASSRSGLNTEAFF. CDR3 in DNA: TGTGCCAGCAGTCGGTCGGGTCTGAACACTGAAGCTTTCTTT.

This rearrangement joins TRBV7-6 to TRBJ2-7; 8 bases map to TRBD1. The CDR3 has 14 residues. Germline V gives CDR1 SGHVS, CDR2 FNYEAQ. The junction had 6 bases not matched to a gene; V was cut back by 3 bases and J by 5 bases. The chain's CDR3 is CASSFDRGFDEQYF. The CDR3 DNA reads TGTGCCAGCAGCTTCGACAGGGGCTTCGACGAGCAGTACTTC.

The chain is built from TRBV19 and TRBJ1-1; D remains ambiguous. CDR1 is LNHDA and CDR2 is SQIVND in the germline V gene (reference sequence). The CDR3 is 16 amino acids. V was cut by 5 bases and J by 6 bases, with 22 bases left in between. CDR3 protein: CASSVGILRSGSEAFF. CDR3 sequence (DNA): TGTGCCAGTAGTGTGGGGATTCTAAGAAGTGGCTCTGAAGCTTTCTTT.

This CDR3 reads CASSTDQETQYF. Written as DNA, the CDR3 is TGTGCCAGCAGCACCGACCAAGAGACCCAGTACTTC. The chain combines TRBV6-5 with TRBJ2-5; no reliable D call. Trimming pared 6 bases from V and 0 bases from J, leaving 5 bases between. CDR1 is MNHEY, CDR2 SVGAGI, per germline. The CDR3 spans 12 residues.

The CDR3 loop reads CSVSYPGHLSGELFF. The CDR3, as DNA: TGCAGCGTCTCCTACCCGGGACACTTGAGCGGGGAGCTGTTTTTT. The chain recombines TRBV29-1 with TRBJ2-2; maybe TRBD1 (6 bases). CDR1 SQVTM and CDR2 ANQGSEA come from the germline V gene. CDR3 length: 15 residues. V lost 6 bases to trimming and J lost 7 bases, with 21 bases between them.

The rearrangement joins TRBV7-2 to TRBJ1-6; 7 bases are shared with TRBD1. Unmatched junction bases numbered 6, after V lost 7 bases and J lost 9 bases. CDR1 is SGHTA, CDR2 FQGNSA, per germline. The CDR3 has 13 amino acids. The CDR3 spells CASNQGGSSPLHF. DNA for the CDR3: TGTGCCAGCAACCAGGGGGGGAGTTCACCCCTCCACTTT.

The chain has TRBV30 and TRBJ1-2; a weak D match, TRBD1 (5 bases). Between the trimmed V and J ends, which lost 4 bases and 8 bases, there was a span of 20 bases. The germline CDR1 and CDR2 sequences are GTSNPN and SVGIG (reference sequence). The CDR3 sequence is 14 residues long. The CDR3 reads CAWNRAGIRRGYTF. The CDR3 coding sequence is TGTGCCTGGAACCGGGCAGGGATTCGGCGCGGCTACACCTTC.

The chain is built from TRBV7-9 and TRBJ2-7; D gene ambiguous. The CDR3 is made up of 13 amino acids. CDR1 is SEHNR and CDR2 is FQNEAQ in the germline V gene (reference sequence). V lost 5 bases to trimming and J lost 0 bases, with 8 bases between them. The CDR3 region has the DNA TGTGCCAGCAGCCACCCGTCCTCCTACGAGCAGTACTTC. Its protein is CASSHPSSYEQYF.